This T cell receptor beta chain appears in the sequencing data of a study of blood T cell repertoires in COVID-19 (dated by TCRdb to about 2020). About the investigation overall: Samples covering the acute and convalescent phases of COVID-19 were provided by collaborators in the United States, Italy and Spain. The dataset comprised deeply sampled blood TCRbeta repertoires from subjects exposed to, actively infected with, or recovered from COVID-19. The material from the prospective study consisted of cDNA or gDNA derived from T cells, B-cell-depleted T cells, or PBMCs. The sample metadata nearly always contained a de-identified subject ID, COVID-19 status, age in years and sex. Samples were obtained from the ongoing ImmuneRACE study (first 160 participants) and from approximately 1,200 subjects provided by 6 global collaborators. Where HLA class I and class II types were available, the types were taken from metadata supplied by the sample provider, not from assay-based typing. The repertoires were released in a freely available public database meant as a resource for research on the immune response to SARS-CoV-2. Broader findings and caveats from the paper: The quantity of clinical and demographic metadata differed by source and by participant and was supplied without curation.

Regarding this clone: What antigen it recognizes has not been identified. No quality values exist for individual bases; no much larger clone is one base distant.

The collaborating institutions used their own protocols to collect whole blood in K2EDTA tubes. Collaborator samples were shipped for TCRbeta analysis as frozen whole blood, isolated PBMCs, or DNA extracted from either sample type. The germline V gene gives CDR1 as SNHLY and CDR2 as FYNNEI. Its CDR3 holds 14 amino acids, cysteine through phenylalanine. Kept here is only the CDR3 DNA, which spans 42 bases and is read in frame from base 1. For this chain, trimming is 8 bases at the V end and 2 bases at the J end, and the number of junction bases without a gene match is 3. TCRbeta CDR3 regions were amplified from genomic DNA by means of the immunoSEQ Assay, a bias-controlled multiplex PCR. From the authors' description of their analysis: Nucleated cell counts per sample were estimated from amplification of reference gene primers within the assay. Sequence reads were collapsed and filtered to measure the absolute abundance of every unique TCRbeta CDR3 rearrangement. Productive Simpson clonality was computed per sample as the square root of Simpson's diversity index over productive rearrangements. This is the immuneACCESS table as TCRdb keeps it, with only in-frame sequences that have V and J called. A part of the clones is gone; compared with another copy, unresolved V genes explain less than half, and the rest is unexplained. The V and J calls and clone size were taken over from that table, and D and trimming were inferred from the DNA. This sample comprises tens of thousands of clones, approximately 87% of them detected only once. The leading ten clones occupy 20% to 25% of the sample.

Sequenced input: peripheral blood. The TCR sequence derives from a human donor with active COVID-19. The donor label of this sample is uncertain. The sequence links TRBV2 to TRBJ2-3; 11 central bases correspond to TRBD1. The nucleotide sequence is TGTGCCAGCCGGACAGGGGGCCTCACAGATACGCAGTATTTT. Translated, it gives CASRTGGLTDTQYF.